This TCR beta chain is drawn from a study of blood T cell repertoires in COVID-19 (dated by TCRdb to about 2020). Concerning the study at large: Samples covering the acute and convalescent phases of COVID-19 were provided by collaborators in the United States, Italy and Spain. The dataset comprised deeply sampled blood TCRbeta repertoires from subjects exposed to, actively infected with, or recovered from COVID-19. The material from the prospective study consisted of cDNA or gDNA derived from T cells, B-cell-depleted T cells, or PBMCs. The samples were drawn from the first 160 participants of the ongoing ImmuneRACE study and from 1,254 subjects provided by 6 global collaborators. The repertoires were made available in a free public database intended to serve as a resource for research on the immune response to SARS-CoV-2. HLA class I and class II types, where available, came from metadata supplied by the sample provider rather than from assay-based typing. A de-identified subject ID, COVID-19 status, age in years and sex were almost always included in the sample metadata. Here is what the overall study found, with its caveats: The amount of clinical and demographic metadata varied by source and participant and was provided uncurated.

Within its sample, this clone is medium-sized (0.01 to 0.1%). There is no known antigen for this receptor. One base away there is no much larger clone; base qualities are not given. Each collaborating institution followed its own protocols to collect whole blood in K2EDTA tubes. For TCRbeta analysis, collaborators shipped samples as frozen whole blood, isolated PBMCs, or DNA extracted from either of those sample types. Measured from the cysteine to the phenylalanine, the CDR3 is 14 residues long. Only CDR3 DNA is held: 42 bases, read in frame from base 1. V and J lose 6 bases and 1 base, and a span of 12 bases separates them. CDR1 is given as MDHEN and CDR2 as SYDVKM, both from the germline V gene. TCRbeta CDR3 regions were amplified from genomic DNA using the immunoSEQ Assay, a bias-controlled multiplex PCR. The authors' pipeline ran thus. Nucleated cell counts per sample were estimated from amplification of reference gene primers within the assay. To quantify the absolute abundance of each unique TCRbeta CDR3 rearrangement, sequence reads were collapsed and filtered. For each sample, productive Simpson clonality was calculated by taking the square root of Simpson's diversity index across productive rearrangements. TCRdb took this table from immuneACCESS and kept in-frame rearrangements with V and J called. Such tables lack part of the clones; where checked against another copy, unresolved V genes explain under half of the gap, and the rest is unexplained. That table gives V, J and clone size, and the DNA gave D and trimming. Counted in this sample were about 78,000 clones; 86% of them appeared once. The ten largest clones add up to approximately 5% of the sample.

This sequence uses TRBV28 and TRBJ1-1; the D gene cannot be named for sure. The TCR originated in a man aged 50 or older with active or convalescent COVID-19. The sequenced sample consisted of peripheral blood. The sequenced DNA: TGTGCCAGCAGACCAAACGGCGGGAACACTGAAGCTTTCTTT. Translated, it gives CASRPNGGNTEAFF.